These T cell receptor beta chains were read from a single sample in a study of regulatory T cells in long-lasting Graves disease. TCRdb analysed the multiplex PCR reads with MiXCR anew, one entry per CDR3 protein. The sample consists of 350,000 to 550,000 distinct CDR3 sequences, less than 20% of them appearing once. Separately, the same data were catalogued under a study of T cells in Graves' hyperthyroidism and ophthalmopathy.

Sequenced material: peripheral blood mononuclear cells (PBMCs), taken at new diagnosis, from a patient treated with antithyroid drugs. These receptors came from a woman in her late teens or twenties with Graves disease. Each CDR3 is given without its conserved first and last residue. Each record gives: V gene, J gene, CDR3 protein.

>TRBV6-5|TRBJ2-3
ASSSTGGPDTQY
>TRBV30|TRBJ1-2
AWSDVYGYT
>TRBV7-3|TRBJ2-2
ASSSNGPNTGELF
>TRBV20-1|TRBJ2-2
SVPGQGATTGELF
>TRBV4-1|TRBJ2-7
ASSPQGAGEQY
>TRBV5-1|TRBJ2-1
ASSLVPRGNEQF
>TRBV12-3/TRBV12-4|TRBJ1-2
ASIGGRQENYGYT
>TRBV3-1|TRBJ1-2
ASSQDPTGGGYT
>TRBV28|TRBJ1-6
ASSFKGSLH
>TRBV28|TRBJ1-6
ASTDGSSYNSPLH
>TRBV29-1|TRBJ1-5
SVGGGNNQPQH
>TRBV2|TRBJ2-3
ASSEQITDTQY
>TRBV3-1|TRBJ2-1
ASSQDVAGADEQF
>TRBV6-2/TRBV6-3|TRBJ2-7
ASSWAGGTYEQY
>TRBV6-2/TRBV6-3|TRBJ2-7
ASSRLAGFGDEQY
>TRBV6-2/TRBV6-3|TRBJ2-7
ASSNPGLAAYEQY
>TRBV20-1|TRBJ1-2
SAPSRGGYT
>TRBV20-1|TRBJ2-1
SARGVLPSYNEQF
>TRBV12-3/TRBV12-4|TRBJ2-7
ASSNDGARNEQY
>TRBV5-1|TRBJ2-7
ASSFMGTYEQY
>TRBV3-1|TRBJ2-7
ASSQDWTSASYEQY
>TRBV28|TRBJ1-2
ASRGGGNGYT
>TRBV19|TRBJ1-5
ASNSQGARDQPQH
>TRBV29-1|TRBJ2-1
SDLSGPNEQF
>TRBV7-9|TRBJ1-2
ASSPDTDGYT
>TRBV5-1|TRBJ1-1
ASSPRLRWDTEAF
>TRBV28|TRBJ2-6
ASSLLSGRAGANVLT
>TRBV5-1|TRBJ2-1
ASSPPVGEPYNEQF
>TRBV3-1|TRBJ2-5
ASSAGGGMSETQY
>TRBV7-9|TRBJ2-7
ASSPTSYEQY
>TRBV20-1|TRBJ2-1
SARAAALSYNEQF
>TRBV6-2/TRBV6-3|TRBJ1-3
ASSAAGGNTIY
>TRBV12-3/TRBV12-4|TRBJ2-5
ASSLGGEVVETQY
>TRBV19|TRBJ2-5
ASSVTGFWGETQY
>TRBV7-8|TRBJ2-6
ASSLATSSGANVLT
>TRBV19|TRBJ2-3
ASIIGETTFTDTQY
>TRBV7-2|TRBJ1-5
ASSLKAGTGRNQPQH
>TRBV20-1|TRBJ1-1
SAARGTEAF
>TRBV7-3|TRBJ1-4
ASSHTGTPNEKLF
>TRBV3-1|TRBJ1-1
ASSRRQGAHGAF
>TRBV28|TRBJ1-2
ASSLRGVGGYT
>TRBV18|TRBJ2-3
ASSPNWGTDTQY
>TRBV7-2|TRBJ2-7
ASSFTSAGTSNEQY